The source of this T cell receptor (beta chain) is a study of cytomegalovirus exposure and HLA in healthy donors. General observations from the study: Researchers reported in a later analysis that a missense DCLRE1C variant was tied to TCR beta V- and J-gene trimming. Most TCRs appeared rarely, but some public TCRs recurred in many donors. Some V segments, TRBV6-2 and TRBV6-3 among them, were indistinguishable and were therefore excluded.

Regarding this clone: Its target is not known.

Trimming took off 0 bases at V and 3 bases at J, with 8 bases between the two ends. CDR3 length equals 14 residues. Germline CDR1 is SGHTA and CDR2 is FQGNSA. PCR was performed using 60 Vbeta and 13 Jbeta primers. This table comes from immunoSEQ multiplex PCR, and its TCRdb copy is limited to in-frame clones, with some not included. The sample holds approximately 260,000 clones; 85% to 95% are singletons and the top ten take about 1.7%. There were likely unrecorded immune exposures, though donors were nominally healthy when sampled. Sequenced input: PBMCs. The chain combines TRBV7-2 with TRBJ1-2, with a tentative D call TRBD1 (5 bases). The TCR was taken from a girl aged 2-15 years in good health and CMV-seronegative. The CDR3 reads CASSLAQGYYGYTF. The CDR3 nucleotides are TGTGCCAGCAGCTTAGCCCAGGGATACTATGGCTACACCTTC.